These 5 T cell receptor beta chains were all obtained from the same sample, sequenced in a study of siplizumab effects on memory and regulatory T cells. Sequencing was performed with immunoSEQ multiplex PCR; in TCRdb, only in-frame clones are kept and a portion is missing. This repertoire shows 110,000 or so clones, about 94% found once; its top ten account for roughly 0.16%. Sequencing input: non-Treg CD4+ T cells sorted from blood. The receptor set was obtained from a human donor in good health.

This sequence joins TRBV28 and TRBJ1-5; possible D gene TRBD1, 5 bases. Trimming stripped 6 bases from V and 5 bases from J, with 11 bases between. The CDR3 extends over 13 amino acids. Germline V gene lookup returns CDR1 MDHEN and CDR2 SYDVKM. CDR3 region: CASRWGFDQPQHF. In DNA form, the CDR3 reads TGTGCCAGCAGGTGGGGGTTCGATCAGCCCCAGCATTTT.

This rearrangement joins TRBV19 to TRBJ2-4, with D uncertain. Trimming shortened V by 5 bases and J by 0 bases, and 8 bases separated the two germline ends. The CDR3 sequence is 14 residues long. The germline gives CDR1 LNHDA, CDR2 SQIVND (reference sequence). The CDR3 here is CASSEQQAKNIQYF. CDR3 DNA sequence: TGTGCCAGTAGTGAACAGCAAGCCAAAAACATTCAGTACTTC.

The rearrangement uses TRBV19 and TRBJ1-1, with 9 bases aligning to TRBD1. This CDR3 has 14 residues. Germline assignment: CDR1 LNHDA and CDR2 SQIVND (reference sequence). The V gene end was trimmed by 6 bases and the J gene end by 4 bases; junction bases not matched to a gene: 6. The CDR3 DNA follows: TGTGCCAGTAGGAAACAGGGGGCTTTCACTGAAGCTTTCTTT. This codes for CASRKQGAFTEAFF. Full variable domain (rest looked up from reference TRBV19 and TRBJ1-1): DGGITQSPKYLFRKEGQNVTLSCEQNLNHDAMYWYRQDPGQGLRLIYYSQIVNDFQKGDIAEGYSVSREKKESFPLTVTSAQKNPTAFYLCASRKQGAFTEAFFGQGTRLTVV.

The rearrangement joins TRBV2 to TRBJ1-3; D not certain. The germline CDR1 and CDR2 sequences are SNHLY and FYNNEI. CDR3 length: 12 residues. The V end was cut by 8 bases, the J end by 1 base, with 6 bases between. CDR3 nucleotides: TGTGCCAGCCGGGTTTCTGGAAACACCATATATTTT. This gives the protein CASRVSGNTIYF.

The chain combines TRBV20-1 with TRBJ2-4; no clear D gene. Trimming took 0 bases from V and 9 from J, leaving 3 bases between them. Germline loops: CDR1 DFQATT, CDR2 SNEGSKA (reference sequence). The CDR3 consists of 10 residues. CDR3 nucleotide sequence: TGCAGTGCTAGAGATTCCATTCAGTACTTC. Protein sequence: CSARDSIQYF.